A single sample is the source of the 27 T cell receptor beta chains below, sequenced in a study of blood T cell repertoires in COVID-19. This table comes from immunoSEQ multiplex PCR, and its TCRdb copy is limited to in-frame clones, with some not included. This table holds 300,000 or so clones, over 80% found once. Specimen: peripheral blood. Source of these receptors: a woman aged 50 to 60 with active or convalescent COVID-19.

Written as DNA, the CDR3 is TGTGCCGCGCGGTGGGAGGGCCGCGACGAGCAGTACTTC. Its protein is CAARWEGRDEQYF. The chain combines TRBV6-5 with TRBJ2-7; 7 bases map to TRBD2. This CDR3 contains 13 residues. J was trimmed by 5 bases and V by 11 bases; bases with no gene match: 12. Germline V gene sequence: CDR1 MNHEY, CDR2 SVGAGI.

This chain's CDR3 is CASAGTRNTGELFF. The CDR3 coding sequence is TGTGCCAGCGCCGGGACAAGGAACACCGGGGAGCTGTTTTTT. The V and J genes are TRBV2 and TRBJ2-2; maybe TRBD1 (6 bases). The germline CDR1 and CDR2 sequences are SNHLY and FYNNEI. The CDR3 has 14 amino acids. V dropped 8 bases and J dropped 1 base, with 11 bases sitting between them.

The chain employs TRBV10-1 and TRBJ2-2, with 10 bases matching TRBD2. There are 16 residues in the CDR3. V lost 6 bases to trimming and J lost 10 bases; unmatched junction nucleotides: 14. CDR1 and CDR2 (germline): WNHNN, SYGVQD (reference sequence). The CDR3 here is CASSDFLAGATSELFF. The DNA for the CDR3 is TGCGCCAGCAGCGACTTTCTAGCGGGAGCGACATCGGAGCTGTTTTTT.

The chain carries TRBV28 and TRBJ2-2; 8 bases match TRBD2. The V segment lost 1 base and the J segment 7 bases; nucleotides outside the gene matches: 8. The V gene's germline CDR1 is MDHEN and CDR2 SYDVKM. The CDR3 is 16 amino acids. The CDR3, as DNA: TGTGCCAGCAGTTTATCCCCTAGCGGGTCTTTCGGGGAGCTGTTTTTT. Protein product: CASSLSPSGSFGELFF.

V gene TRBV19 combines with J gene TRBJ1-5, with unresolved D. This CDR3 has 14 residues. V was shortened by 7 bases and J by 1 base, with 11 bases between the two germline ends. Germline V gene data show CDR1 as LNHDA and CDR2 as SQIVND (reference sequence). The CDR3, as DNA: TGTGCCAGTATGCCCAGGCCGAGCAATCAGCCCCAGCATTTT. Translated: CASMPRPSNQPQHF.

Written as DNA, the CDR3 is TGTGCCAGCAGCCCGGGACAGGGATATGGCTACACCTTC. It codes for CASSPGQGYGYTF. The chain couples TRBV25-1 to TRBJ1-2; the match to TRBD1 covers 9 bases. With V trimmed by 6 bases and J by 5 bases, 4 bases remained unmatched. The germline V gene encodes CDR1 MGHDK and CDR2 SYGVNS. The CDR3 is 13 amino acids.

This clone came up once. The rearrangement uses TRBV4-2 and TRBJ2-1; 13 positions agree with TRBD2. The germline gives CDR1 LGHNA, CDR2 YNFKEQ. The CDR3 runs to 18 residues. V gave up 0 bases and J gave up 4 bases; unmatched junction bases: 6. The CDR3 loop reads CASSQDPTSGRAYNEQFF. CDR3 coding DNA: TGTGCCAGCAGCCAAGACCCTACTAGCGGGAGGGCGTACAATGAGCAGTTCTTC.

The rearrangement links TRBV23-1 to TRBJ1-4, with D tentatively TRBD1 (5 bases). TRBV23-1 is an ORF, and what it does is uncertain. The CDR3 totals 16 residues. Between the trimmed V and J ends, which lost 0 bases and 7 bases, there was a span of 15 bases. The CDR3 loop reads CASSQSPGEEGEKLFF. The CDR3 bases are TGCGCCAGCAGTCAATCGCCGGGGGAGGAGGGTGAAAAACTGTTTTTT.

The J gene is TRBJ2-2, the V gene TRBV5-1; D perhaps matches TRBD1 (6 bases). Trimming shortened V by 7 bases and J by 7 bases, and 20 bases separated the two germline ends. The CDR3 runs 15 residues. The germline V gene encodes CDR1 SGHRS and CDR2 YFSETQ. In DNA form, the CDR3 reads TGCGCCAGCCCGCCGGGACACCTCAAGGGCGGGGAGCTGTTTTTT. Translation: CASPPGHLKGGELFF.

V is TRBV4-1 and J is TRBJ2-7, with 7 bases lining up with TRBD1. The junction had 17 bases not matched to a gene; V was cut back by 5 bases and J by 10 bases. Germline V gives CDR1 MGHRA, CDR2 YSYEKL. The CDR3 length is 15 residues. The CDR3 nucleotides read TGCGCCAGCAGCAGCCCGGGGACAGCTCAAAAGGGCCAGTACTTC. It encodes CASSSPGTAQKGQYF.

The gene calls are TRBV6-5 and TRBJ2-1, with no clear D. Germline CDR1 MNHEY, CDR2 SVGAGI. CDR3 length: 13 residues. V was pared by 5 bases and J by 7 bases, with 12 bases between. The CDR3 nucleotides are TGTGCCAGCAGTCAAACCCTCGGGAATGAGCAGTTCTTC. The encoded protein is CASSQTLGNEQFF.

The chain couples TRBV5-6 to TRBJ2-5; 11 positions match TRBD2. V trimming: 6 bases; J trimming: 1 base; junction bases outside the gene matches: 5. This CDR3 comprises 15 residues. Germline CDR1 and CDR2: SGHDT and YYEEEE. The CDR3 DNA is TGTGCCAGCAACCCGACTAGCGGGACCCAAGAGACCCAGTACTTC. Translating gives CASNPTSGTQETQYF.

The chain carries TRBV21-1 and TRBJ1-5. TRBV21-1 is a recognized pseudogene. This CDR3 contains 16 residues. The CDR3 region is CASSAPRVLSNQPQHF. The CDR3 nucleotides are TGTGCCAGCAGCGCCCCGAGGGTCTTGAGCAATCAGCCCCAGCATTTT.

This CDR3 reads CASRVRVGFNTEAFF. The CDR3 bases are TGTGCCAGCAGAGTCAGGGTCGGCTTTAACACTGAAGCTTTCTTT. The chain has TRBV2 and TRBJ1-1, with D tentatively TRBD1 (5 bases). Between the trimmed V and J ends, which lost 6 bases and 2 bases, there was a span of 16 bases. Germline loops: CDR1 SNHLY, CDR2 FYNNEI. CDR3 length: 15 residues.

The rearrangement joins TRBV5-6 to TRBJ1-2, with a weak D call TRBD1 (6 bases). Germline CDR1 SGHDT, CDR2 YYEEEE. V lost 0 bases to trimming and J lost 2 bases, with 11 bases between them. This CDR3 contains 15 residues. CDR3 in DNA: TGTGCCAGCAGCTTGGTGGACAGTCCCAACTATGGCTACACCTTC. Translation gives CASSLVDSPNYGYTF.

CDR3 in DNA: TGTGCCAGCAGTGTCGACAGGAGGGAGACCCAGTACTTC. Protein: CASSVDRRETQYF. V and J are TRBV12-3 or TRBV12-4 and TRBJ2-5; possibly TRBD1 for D (6 bases). V dropped 5 bases and J dropped 5 bases, with 12 bases sitting between them. CDR3 size: 13 residues.

The chain combines TRBV7-8 with TRBJ1-1; TRBD1 aligns across 8 bases. Germline CDR1 and CDR2: SGHVS and FQNEAQ. J was trimmed by 11 bases and V by 1 base; bases with no gene match: 6. CDR3 length equals 13 residues. CDR3 DNA sequence: TGTGCCAGCAGCTTAGGAGTACAGGGGGAGGCTTTCTTT. Translating it yields CASSLGVQGEAFF. The whole variable domain, filled in from reference TRBV7-8 and TRBJ1-1, reads GAGVSQSPRYKVAKRGQDVALRCDPISGHVSLFWYQQALGQGPEFLTYFQNEAQLDKSGLPSDRFFAERPEGSVSTLKIQRTQQEDSAVYLCASSLGVQGEAFFGQGTRLTVV.

The chain combines TRBV7-6 with TRBJ2-7; TRBD2 is a possible D gene (5 bases). The V gene's germline CDR1 is SGHVS and CDR2 FNYEAQ. V lost 2 bases and J 5 bases, leaving 16 bases between the germline ends. CDR3 length: 15 residues. The CDR3, as DNA: TGTGCCAGCAGCTTAAGCACCCGGACTGTGGACGAGCAGTACTTC. Its protein is CASSLSTRTVDEQYF. Combining the CDR3 with reference TRBV7-6 and TRBJ2-7 gives the whole variable domain GAGVSQSPRYKVTKRGQDVALRCDPISGHVSLYWYRQALGQGPEFLTYFNYEAQQDKSGLPNDRFSAERPEGSISTLTIQRTEQRDSAMYRCASSLSTRTVDEQYFGPGTRLTVT.

This clone was seen a few times. The rearrangement links TRBV30 to TRBJ2-1; 13 bases match TRBD2. The CDR3 has 17 amino acids. Trimming at V came to 2 bases and at J to 6 bases, leaving 10 bases not matched to a gene. Germline lookup yields CDR1 GTSNPN and CDR2 SVGIG (reference sequence). The CDR3 sequence is CAWSPQLAGGPSNEQFF. The CDR3, as DNA: TGTGCCTGGAGTCCCCAACTAGCGGGAGGGCCTAGCAATGAGCAGTTCTTC.

This clone showed up just once. The rearrangement links TRBV2 to TRBJ2-1; 10 nucleotides agree with TRBD2. CDR1 and CDR2 from the germline V gene are SNHLY and FYNNEI. The CDR3 is made up of 13 amino acids. J was trimmed by 10 bases and V by 8 bases; bases with no gene match: 8. CDR3 bases: TGTGCCAGCGAAGTTAAGCGGGGGGGCGAGCAGTTCTTC. As protein: CASEVKRGGEQFF.

V gene TRBV5-1 combines with J gene TRBJ1-4, with D possibly TRBD1 on 5 matching bases. Trimming stripped 0 bases from V and 10 bases from J, with 10 bases between. The CDR3 spans 13 residues. Germline CDR1 is SGHRS and CDR2 is YFSETQ. The CDR3: CASSLDPGSKLFF. The DNA for the CDR3 is TGCGCCAGCAGCTTGGATCCAGGGTCAAAACTGTTTTTT.

V gene TRBV7-6 combines with J gene TRBJ1-6, with D possibly being TRBD1 (5 bases). CDR1 is SGHVS and CDR2 is FNYEAQ in the germline V gene. Trimming removed 0 bases at V and 8 bases at J, with 11 bases between. This CDR3 has 15 residues. Here the CDR3 reads CASSLAPGLDSPLHF. The CDR3 DNA follows: TGTGCCAGCAGCTTAGCGCCAGGGCTTGATTCACCCCTCCACTTT. The complete variable domain, with remaining parts taken from reference TRBV7-6 and TRBJ1-6, reads GAGVSQSPRYKVTKRGQDVALRCDPISGHVSLYWYRQALGQGPEFLTYFNYEAQQDKSGLPNDRFSAERPEGSISTLTIQRTEQRDSAMYRCASSLAPGLDSPLHFGNGTRLTVT.

The gene calls are TRBV5-5 and TRBJ1-1; weak D call: TRBD1 (6 bases). The CDR3 has 14 amino acids. Germline CDR1 SGHKS, CDR2 YYEKEE (reference sequence). With 2 bases removed from V and 0 bases from J, the gap between germline ends came to 8 bases. CDR3 protein: CASSLTGMNTEAFF. In nucleotides, the CDR3 is TGTGCCAGCAGCTTAACAGGGATGAACACTGAAGCTTTCTTT.

This chain links TRBV19 with TRBJ1-3; D is possibly TRBD1 (5 bases). CDR1 LNHDA and CDR2 SQIVND come from the germline V gene (reference sequence). The CDR3 has 16 amino acids. The V gene lost 4 bases and the J gene lost 0 bases, with 13 bases spanning the gap. The CDR3: CASSTETESSGNTIYF. The CDR3, as DNA: TGTGCCAGTAGTACCGAGACAGAGAGCTCTGGAAACACCATATATTTT.

This chain uses TRBV15 with TRBJ2-3, with 11 nucleotides matching TRBD2. V gave up 0 bases and J gave up 4 bases; unmatched junction bases: 3. In germline, CDR1 is LNHNV, CDR2 YYDKDF (reference sequence). CDR3 length: 16 amino acids. The DNA of the CDR3 is TGTGCCACCAGCAGAGAACTAGCGGGGGTCCCAGATACGCAGTATTTT. Translated, it gives CATSRELAGVPDTQYF.

The chain uses TRBV30 and TRBJ1-5, with D possibly TRBD1 on 5 matching bases. From germline, CDR1 is GTSNPN and CDR2 SVGIG (reference sequence). Trimming took 7 bases from V and 5 from J, leaving 18 bases between them. The CDR3 extends over 14 amino acids. CDR3 protein: CALRLQGDDQPQHF. CDR3 DNA sequence: TGTGCCTTGCGACTCCAGGGTGACGATCAGCCCCAGCATTTT.

The V and J genes are TRBV4-1 and TRBJ2-1, with a weak D call TRBD2 (5 bases). CDR1 is MGHRA, CDR2 YSYEKL, per germline. V lost 1 base and J 12 bases, leaving 13 bases between the germline ends. The length of the CDR3 is 13 residues. The CDR3: CASSQGRTGSQFF. The CDR3 coding sequence is TGCGCCAGCAGCCAAGGGAGGACGGGGTCGCAGTTCTTC.